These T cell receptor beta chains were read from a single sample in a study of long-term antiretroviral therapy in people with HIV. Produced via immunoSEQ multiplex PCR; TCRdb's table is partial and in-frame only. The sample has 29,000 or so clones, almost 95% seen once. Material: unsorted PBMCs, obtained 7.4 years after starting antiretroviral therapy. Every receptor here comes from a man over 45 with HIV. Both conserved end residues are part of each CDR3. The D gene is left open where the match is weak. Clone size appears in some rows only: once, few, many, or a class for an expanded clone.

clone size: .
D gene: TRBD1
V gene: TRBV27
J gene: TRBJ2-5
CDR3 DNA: TGTGCCAGCCGACAGGGGGGCTTGGGGGAGCAGTACTTC
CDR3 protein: CASRQGGLGEQYF

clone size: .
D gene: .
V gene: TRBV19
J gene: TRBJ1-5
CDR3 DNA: TGTGCCAGTAGTCCTACAGGGAAGAGCAATCAGCCCCAGCATTTT
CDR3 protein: CASSPTGKSNQPQHF

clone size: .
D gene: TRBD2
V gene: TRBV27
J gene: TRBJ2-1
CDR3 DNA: TGTGCCAGCAGTTTAACTAGCGGGGGATCCTACAATGAGCAGTTCTTC
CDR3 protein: CASSLTSGGSYNEQFF

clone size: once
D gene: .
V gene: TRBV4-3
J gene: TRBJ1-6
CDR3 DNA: TGCGCCAGCAGCCGGACCTTTAGGGGGGACATCACACCTTCACCCCTCCACTTT
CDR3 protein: CASSRTFRGDITPSPLHF

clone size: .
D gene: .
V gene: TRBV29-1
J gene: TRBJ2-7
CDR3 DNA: TGCAGCGTAGGACAAACTGACGAGCAGTACTTC
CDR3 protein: CSVGQTDEQYF

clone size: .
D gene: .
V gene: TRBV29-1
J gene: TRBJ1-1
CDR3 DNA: TGCAGCGTAACGTTACTCGGTTTTGCACCGAACACTGAAGCTTTCTTT
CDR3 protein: CSVTLLGFAPNTEAFF

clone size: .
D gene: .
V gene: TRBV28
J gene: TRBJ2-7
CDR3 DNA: TGTGCCAGCAGTGTCCCGGGACGGACCTACGAGCAGTACTTC
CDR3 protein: CASSVPGRTYEQYF

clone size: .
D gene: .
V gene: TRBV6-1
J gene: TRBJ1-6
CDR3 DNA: TGTGCCAGCACCTCGGGGCCCTATAATTCACCCCTCCACTTT
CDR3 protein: CASTSGPYNSPLHF

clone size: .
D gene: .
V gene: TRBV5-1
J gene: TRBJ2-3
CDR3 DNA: TGCGCCAGCGCCACCACAGATACGCAGTATTTT
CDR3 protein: CASATTDTQYF

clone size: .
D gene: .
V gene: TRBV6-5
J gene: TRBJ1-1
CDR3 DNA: TGTGCCAGCAGTTACTCCCCGGGGGGTCACACTGAAGCTTTCTTT
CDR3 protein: CASSYSPGGHTEAFF

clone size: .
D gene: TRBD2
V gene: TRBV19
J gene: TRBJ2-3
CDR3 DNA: TGTGCCAGTAGTATACTCGGGGGGGGCATTGGTACGCAGTATTTT
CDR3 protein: CASSILGGGIGTQYF

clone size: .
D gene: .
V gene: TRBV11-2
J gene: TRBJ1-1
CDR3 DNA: TGTGCCAGCAGCTCCCGGTCCCCGGTAACTGAAGCTTTCTTT
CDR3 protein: CASSSRSPVTEAFF

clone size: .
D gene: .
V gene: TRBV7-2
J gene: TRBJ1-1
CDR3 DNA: TGTGCCAGCATCCATGGGGGGTCAGGTCCTTTGAACACTGAAGCTTTCTTT
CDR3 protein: CASIHGGSGPLNTEAFF

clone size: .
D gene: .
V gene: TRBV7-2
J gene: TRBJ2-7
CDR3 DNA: TGTGCCAGCAGCTTAGTTGCGGATAGCTCCTACGAGCAGTACTTC
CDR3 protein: CASSLVADSSYEQYF

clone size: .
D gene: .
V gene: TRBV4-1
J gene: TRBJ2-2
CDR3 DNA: TGCGCCAGCAGCCAAATGTACACCGGGGAGCTGTTTTTT
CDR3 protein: CASSQMYTGELFF

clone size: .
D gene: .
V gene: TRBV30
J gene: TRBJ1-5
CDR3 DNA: TGTGCCTGGAGTGCTCAGGGTGGGCAGCCCCAGCATTTT
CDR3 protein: CAWSAQGGQPQHF

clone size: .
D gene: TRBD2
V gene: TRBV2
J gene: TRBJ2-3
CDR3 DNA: TGTGCCAGCAGACCCGGACTAGCGTCCGATACGCAGTATTTT
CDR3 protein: CASRPGLASDTQYF

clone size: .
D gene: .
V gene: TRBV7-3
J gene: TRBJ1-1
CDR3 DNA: TGTGCCAGCAGCCGGGGGGTTCTTAGGGAAGCTTTCTTT
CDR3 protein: CASSRGVLREAFF

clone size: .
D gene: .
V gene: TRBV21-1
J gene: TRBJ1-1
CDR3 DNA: TGTGCCAGCAGCAAGACAGGGGGCTCTGAAGCTTTCTTT
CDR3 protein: CASSKTGGSEAFF

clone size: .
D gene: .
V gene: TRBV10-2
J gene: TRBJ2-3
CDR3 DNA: TGCGCCAGCAGCCGCGACACAGATACGCAGTATTTT
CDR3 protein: CASSRDTDTQYF

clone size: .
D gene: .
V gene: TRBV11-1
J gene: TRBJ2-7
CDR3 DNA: TGTGCCAGCAGCCCCTCGACAGGCGCCTACGAGCAGTACTTC
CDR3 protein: CASSPSTGAYEQYF

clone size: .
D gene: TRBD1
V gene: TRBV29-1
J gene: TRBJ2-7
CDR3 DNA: TGCAGCGTGTCGGAGGGACAGGGCATTTACGAGCAGTACTTC
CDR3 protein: CSVSEGQGIYEQYF